This record covers a single TCR beta chain. The source of the sample is a study of T cell changes during pregnancy in multiple sclerosis. Profiling relied on immunoSEQ multiplex PCR, and the TCRdb table lists in-frame clones only, not all of them. Among about 52,000 clones listed, 80% to 95% were seen once. The CDR3 extends over 14 amino acids. V gave up 0 bases and J gave up 5 bases, with 9 bases separating them. Germline values: CDR1 SGHNT, CDR2 YYREEE (reference sequence). The chain combines TRBV5-4 with TRBJ2-4; tentatively, D is TRBD1 (5 bases). This specimen was CD4+ T cells from peripheral blood mononuclear cells, taken in the third trimester of pregnancy. The clonotype comes from a female donor with multiple sclerosis, enrolled in a pregnancy study. CDR3 residues: CASSLEIGENIQYF. The CDR3 nucleotides read TGTGCCAGCAGCTTGGAAATAGGGGAAAACATTCAGTACTTC.